This TCR beta chain was recorded in a study of cytomegalovirus exposure and HLA in healthy donors. As concerns this clone: Its antigen is currently unknown.

This table comes from immunoSEQ multiplex PCR, and its TCRdb copy is limited to in-frame clones, with some not included. The repertoire holds approximately 56,000 clones, with approximately 92% as singletons. General study findings and limits: TCR sequences were mostly rare, though some public TCRs occurred in many donors.

The clonotype originates from a man between 18 and 35 years old in good health and CMV-seronegative. The sequencing input was PBMCs.

The CDR3, as DNA: TGTGCCAGCAGCTCCGGGGGAGACACCGGGGAGCTGTTTTTT. Protein product: CASSSGGDTGELFF. The V gene is TRBV9, the J gene TRBJ2-2; D possibly corresponds to TRBD2 (6 bases). This CDR3 comprises 14 residues. Germline V gene sequence: CDR1 SGDLS, CDR2 YYNGEE. The V and J ends lost 4 bases and 3 bases respectively, with 10 bases between them.